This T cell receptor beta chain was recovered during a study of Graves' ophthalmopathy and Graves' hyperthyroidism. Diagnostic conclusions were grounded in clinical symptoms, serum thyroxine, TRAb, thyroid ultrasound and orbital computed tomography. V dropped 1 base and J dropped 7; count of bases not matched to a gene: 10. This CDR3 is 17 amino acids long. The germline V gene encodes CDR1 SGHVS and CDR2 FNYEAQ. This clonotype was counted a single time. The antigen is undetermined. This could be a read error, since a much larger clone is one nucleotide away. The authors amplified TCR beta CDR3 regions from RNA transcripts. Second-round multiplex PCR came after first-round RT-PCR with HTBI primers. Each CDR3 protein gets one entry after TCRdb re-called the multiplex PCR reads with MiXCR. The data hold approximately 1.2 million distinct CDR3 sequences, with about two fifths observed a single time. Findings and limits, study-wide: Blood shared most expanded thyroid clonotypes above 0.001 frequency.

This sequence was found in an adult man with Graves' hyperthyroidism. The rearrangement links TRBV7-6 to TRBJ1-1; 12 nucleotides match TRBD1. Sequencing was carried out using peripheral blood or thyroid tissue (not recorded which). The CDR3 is CASSLGAGTGGSGEAFF. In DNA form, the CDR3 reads TGTGCCAGCAGCTTAGGCGCCGGGACAGGGGGCTCGGGTGAAGCTTTCTTT.